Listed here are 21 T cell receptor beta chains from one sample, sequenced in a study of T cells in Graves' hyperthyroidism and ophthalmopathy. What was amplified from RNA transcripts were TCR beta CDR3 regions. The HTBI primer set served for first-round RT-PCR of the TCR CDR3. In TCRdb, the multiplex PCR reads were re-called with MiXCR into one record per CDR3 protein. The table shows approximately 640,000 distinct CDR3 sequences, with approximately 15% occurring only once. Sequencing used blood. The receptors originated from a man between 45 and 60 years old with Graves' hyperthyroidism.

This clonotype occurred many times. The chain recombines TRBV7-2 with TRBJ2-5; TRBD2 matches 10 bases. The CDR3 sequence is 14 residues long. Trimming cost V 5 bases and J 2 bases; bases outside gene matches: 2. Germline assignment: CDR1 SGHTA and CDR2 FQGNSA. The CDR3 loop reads CASSPGLAQETQYF. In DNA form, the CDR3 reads TGTGCCAGCAGCCCGGGACTAGCGCAAGAGACCCAGTACTTC.

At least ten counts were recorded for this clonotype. CDR3 sequence: CASGYRGDSPLHF. The CDR3 DNA is TGTGCCAGCGGGTACAGGGGGGATTCACCCCTCCACTTT. The V and J genes are TRBV27 and TRBJ1-6; 8 bases are shared with TRBD1. Germline V lookup: CDR1 MNHEY, CDR2 SMNVEV (reference sequence). Trimming took 8 bases from V and 8 from J; bases not matched to a gene: 5. The CDR3 covers 13 residues.

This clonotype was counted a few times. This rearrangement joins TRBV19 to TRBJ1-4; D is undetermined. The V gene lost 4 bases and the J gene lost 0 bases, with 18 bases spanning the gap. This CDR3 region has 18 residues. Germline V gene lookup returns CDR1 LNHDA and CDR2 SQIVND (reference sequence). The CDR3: CASSTWTQEIATNEKLFF. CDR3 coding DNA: TGTGCCAGTAGTACATGGACCCAAGAAATCGCAACTAATGAAAAACTGTTTTTT.

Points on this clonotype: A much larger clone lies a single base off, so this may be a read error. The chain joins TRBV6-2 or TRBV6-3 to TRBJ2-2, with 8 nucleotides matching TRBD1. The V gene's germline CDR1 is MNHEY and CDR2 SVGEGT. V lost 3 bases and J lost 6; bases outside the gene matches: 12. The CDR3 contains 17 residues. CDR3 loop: CASSYHSWTGRAGELFF. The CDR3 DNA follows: TGTGCCAGCAGTTATCATTCATGGACAGGGAGAGCCGGGGAGCTGTTTTTT.

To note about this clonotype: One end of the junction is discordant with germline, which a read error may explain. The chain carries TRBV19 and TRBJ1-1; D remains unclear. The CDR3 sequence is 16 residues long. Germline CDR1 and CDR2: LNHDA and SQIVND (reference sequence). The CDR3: CAGSRLAGPTNTEAFF. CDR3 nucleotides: TGTGCCGGTAGCCGACTGGCAGGTCCAACGAACACTGAAGCTTTCTTT. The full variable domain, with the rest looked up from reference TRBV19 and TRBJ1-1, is DGGITQSPKYLFRKEGQNVTLSCEQNLNHDAMYWYRQDPGQGLRLIYYSQIVNDFQKGDIAEGYSVSREKKESFPLTVTSAQKNPTAFYLCAGSRLAGPTNTEAFFGQGTRLTVV.

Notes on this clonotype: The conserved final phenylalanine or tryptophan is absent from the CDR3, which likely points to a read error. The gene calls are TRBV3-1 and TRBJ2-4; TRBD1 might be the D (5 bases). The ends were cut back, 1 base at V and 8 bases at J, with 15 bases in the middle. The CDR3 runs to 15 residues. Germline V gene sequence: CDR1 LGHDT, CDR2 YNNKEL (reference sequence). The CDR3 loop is CASSQGRRIRDIQYC. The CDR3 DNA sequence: TGTGCCAGCAGCCAAGGGCGCCGGATCAGGGACATTCAGTACTGC.

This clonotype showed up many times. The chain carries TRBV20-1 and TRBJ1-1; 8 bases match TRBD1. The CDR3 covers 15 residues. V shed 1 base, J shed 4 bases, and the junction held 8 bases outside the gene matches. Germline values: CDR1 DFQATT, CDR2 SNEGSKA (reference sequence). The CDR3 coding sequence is TGCAGTGCTAGAGGGGATGGACAGGGCCTCACTGAAGCTTTCTTT. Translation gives CSARGDGQGLTEAFF.

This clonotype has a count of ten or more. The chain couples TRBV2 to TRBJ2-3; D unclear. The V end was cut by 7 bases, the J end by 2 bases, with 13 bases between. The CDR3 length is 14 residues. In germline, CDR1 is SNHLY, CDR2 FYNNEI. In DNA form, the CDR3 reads TGTGCCAGCAAGGTGGACCCAGTCACAGATACGCAGTATTTT. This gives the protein CASKVDPVTDTQYF.

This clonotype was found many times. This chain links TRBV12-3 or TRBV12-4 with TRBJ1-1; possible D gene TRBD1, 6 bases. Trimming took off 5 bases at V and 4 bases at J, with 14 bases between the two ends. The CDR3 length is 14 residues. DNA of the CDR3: TGTGCCAGCAGTGACCCGACAGGAGGCACTGAAGCTTTCTTT. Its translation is CASSDPTGGTEAFF.

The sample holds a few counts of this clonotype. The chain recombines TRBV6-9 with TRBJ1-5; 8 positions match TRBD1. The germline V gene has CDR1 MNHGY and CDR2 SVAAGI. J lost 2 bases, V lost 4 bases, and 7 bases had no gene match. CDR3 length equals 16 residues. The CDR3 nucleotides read TGTGCCAGCAGTTCGTACAGGGGGACTCGCAATCAGCCCCAGCATTTT. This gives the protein CASSSYRGTRNQPQHF.

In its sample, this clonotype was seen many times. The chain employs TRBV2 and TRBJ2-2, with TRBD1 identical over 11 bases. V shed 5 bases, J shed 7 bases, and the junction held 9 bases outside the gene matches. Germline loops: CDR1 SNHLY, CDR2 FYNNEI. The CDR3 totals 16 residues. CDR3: CASSHQPGQGVGELFF. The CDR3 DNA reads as TGTGCCAGCAGTCACCAACCGGGACAGGGGGTCGGGGAGCTGTTTTTT.

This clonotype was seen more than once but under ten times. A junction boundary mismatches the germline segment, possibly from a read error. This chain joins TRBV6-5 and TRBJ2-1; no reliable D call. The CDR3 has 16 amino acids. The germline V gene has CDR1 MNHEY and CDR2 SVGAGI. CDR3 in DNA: TGTGCCAGCAGTTTCCGGCGGCTGGGGTCCTCCAATGAGCAGTTCTTC. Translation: CASSFRRLGSSNEQFF.

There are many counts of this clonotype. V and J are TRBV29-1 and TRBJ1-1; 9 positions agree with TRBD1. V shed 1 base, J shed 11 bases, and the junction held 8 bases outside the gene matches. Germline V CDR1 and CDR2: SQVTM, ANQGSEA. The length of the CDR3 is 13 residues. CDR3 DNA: TGCAGCGTTGAAGGGCGGACAGGGGTCCCCGCTTTCTTT. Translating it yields CSVEGRTGVPAFF.

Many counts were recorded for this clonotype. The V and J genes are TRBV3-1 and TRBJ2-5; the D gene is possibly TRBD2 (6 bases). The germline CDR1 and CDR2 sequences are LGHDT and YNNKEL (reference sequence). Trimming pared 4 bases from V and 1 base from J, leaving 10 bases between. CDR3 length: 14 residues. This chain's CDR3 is CASSLAGTQETQYF. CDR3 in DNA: TGTGCCAGCAGCCTGGCGGGGACCCAAGAGACCCAGTACTTC.

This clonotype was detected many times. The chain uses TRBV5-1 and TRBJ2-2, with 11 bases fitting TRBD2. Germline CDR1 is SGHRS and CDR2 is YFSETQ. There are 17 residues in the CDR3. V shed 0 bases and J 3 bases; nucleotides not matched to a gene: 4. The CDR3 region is CASSLGLAGGDTGELFF. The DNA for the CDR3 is TGCGCCAGCAGCTTGGGCCTAGCGGGAGGAGACACCGGGGAGCTGTTTTTT. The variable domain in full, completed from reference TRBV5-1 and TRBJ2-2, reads KAGVTQTPRYLIKTRGQQVTLSCSPISGHRSVSWYQQTPGQGLQFLFEYFSETQRNKGNFPGRFSGRQFSNSRSEMNVSTLELGDSALYLCASSLGLAGGDTGELFFGEGSRLTVL.

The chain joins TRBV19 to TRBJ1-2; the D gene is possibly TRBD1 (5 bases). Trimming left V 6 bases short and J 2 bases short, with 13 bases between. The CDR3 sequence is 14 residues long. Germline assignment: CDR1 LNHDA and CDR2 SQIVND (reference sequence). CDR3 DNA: TGTGCCAGTAGCATGACCCCAGGGAACTATGGCTACACCTTC. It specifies CASSMTPGNYGYTF.

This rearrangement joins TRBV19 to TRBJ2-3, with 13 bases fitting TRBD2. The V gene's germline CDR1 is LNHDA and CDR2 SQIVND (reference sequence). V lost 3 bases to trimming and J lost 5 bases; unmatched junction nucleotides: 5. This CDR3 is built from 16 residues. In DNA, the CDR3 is TGTGCCAGTAGTATCGGACTAGCGGGAGCTGGAGATACGCAGTATTTT. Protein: CASSIGLAGAGDTQYF.

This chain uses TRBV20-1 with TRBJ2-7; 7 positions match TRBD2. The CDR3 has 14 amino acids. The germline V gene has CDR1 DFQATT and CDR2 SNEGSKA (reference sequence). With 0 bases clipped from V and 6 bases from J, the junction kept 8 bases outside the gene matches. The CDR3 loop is CSARDVQRDREQYF. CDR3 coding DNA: TGCAGTGCTAGAGACGTACAGCGGGATCGCGAGCAGTACTTC.

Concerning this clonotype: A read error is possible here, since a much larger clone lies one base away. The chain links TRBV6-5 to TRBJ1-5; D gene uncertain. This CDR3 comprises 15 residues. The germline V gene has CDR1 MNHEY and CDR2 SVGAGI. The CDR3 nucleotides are TGTGCCAGCAGTTACTCTTACAGTAGCGATCAGCCCCAGCATTTT. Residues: CASSYSYSSDQPQHF.

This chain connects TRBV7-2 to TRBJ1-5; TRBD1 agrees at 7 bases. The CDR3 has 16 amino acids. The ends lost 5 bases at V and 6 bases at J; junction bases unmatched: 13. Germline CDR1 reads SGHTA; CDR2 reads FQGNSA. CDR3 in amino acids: CASSPLEGALSQPQHF. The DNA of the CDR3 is TGTGCCAGCAGCCCATTAGAGGGGGCATTAAGTCAGCCCCAGCATTTT.

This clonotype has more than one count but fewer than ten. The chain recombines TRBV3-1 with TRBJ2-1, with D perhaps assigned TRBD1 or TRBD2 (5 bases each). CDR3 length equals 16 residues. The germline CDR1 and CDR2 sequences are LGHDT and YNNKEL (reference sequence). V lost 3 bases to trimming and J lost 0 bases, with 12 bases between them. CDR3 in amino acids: CASSHLRDHSYNEQFF. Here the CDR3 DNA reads TGTGCCAGCAGCCACCTCCGGGACCACTCCTACAATGAGCAGTTCTTC.